The rows below give T cell receptor beta chains drawn from one sample of a study of tumor and adjacent non-tumor tissue in lung cancer. Each CDR3 protein is one row after TCRdb ran MiXCR on the multiplex PCR reads. This table has 60,000 to 100,000 distinct CDR3 sequences, 76% appearing once. The specimen sequenced was distant non-tumor lung tissue. The receptor set was obtained from a man in his sixties or seventies with non-small cell lung cancer. Each CDR3 is given with its conserved first and last residue. The order of the fields is V gene, clone size, J gene, D gene, CDR3 DNA, CDR3 protein. The D gene is left open where the match is weak. Clone size, where shown, is once, few, many, or a class for clones that have expanded.

>TRBV11-2|-|TRBJ2-7|TRBD1
TGTGTCATCAGCCCCGGGACAGGGCCCTCCTACGAGCAATACTTC
CVISPGTGPSYEQYF
>TRBV4-2|-|TRBJ2-7|-
TGTGCCAGCAGCCTTGGCGCAGTTAGCTCCTACGGGCAGTACTTC
CASSLGAVSSYGQYF
>TRBV29-1|-|TRBJ2-5|TRBD1
TGCAGCGTTTTACCCCCGGGACAGGGGAGAGAGACCCAGTACTTC
CSVLPPGQGRETQYF
>TRBV10-1|few|TRBJ2-7|-
TGCGCCAGCAGTGAGGGGATTGGCGGGAACTCCTACGAGCAGTACTTC
CASSEGIGGNSYEQYF
>TRBV6-1|-|TRBJ2-2|-
TGTGCCAGCAGAGACGGGGCAGGAGAGCTGTTTTTT
CASRDGAGELFF
>TRBV6-5|-|TRBJ2-5|-
TGTGCCAGCAGTTACGAGGGCCACGGGGAGACCCAATACTTC
CASSYEGHGETQYF
>TRBV7-8|-|TRBJ1-2|-
TGTACCAGCAGCTACCTCGGGGACCGACACTATGGTTACACCTTC
CTSSYLGDRHYGYTF
>TRBV6-5|-|TRBJ2-1|-
TGTGCCAATACCGGGAATGAGCAGCTCTTC
CANTGNEQLF
>TRBV20-1|-|TRBJ2-1|TRBD2
TGCAGTACTATACAGCGGGAGTACGATGAGCAATTCTTC
CSTIQREYDEQFF
>TRBV29-1|-|TRBJ1-2|-
TGCAGCGTCCCCACAATAGCTAGCTTTGGCTACATCTTC
CSVPTIASFGYIF
>TRBV28|-|TRBJ2-3|TRBD2
TGTGCCAGCAGTTTCTACAGCGGGAGAGGATCAGATACGCAGTATTTT
CASSFYSGRGSDTQYF
>TRBV13|-|TRBJ2-7|-
TGTGCCAGCAGCCCCTATATGAGGGACGCTTCCTACGAGCAGTACTTC
CASSPYMRDASYEQYF
>TRBV11-1|-|TRBJ1-1|-
TGTGCCAGCAGCTTAGAGAATCGGGCGGGTACTGAAGATTTCTTT
CASSLENRAGTEDFF
>TRBV20-1|-|TRBJ2-2|-
TGCAGAGTGTTAGCGGCCCTAAACACCGGGGAGCTGTTTTTT
CRVLAALNTGELFF
>TRBV6-1|once|TRBJ2-1|-
TGTGCCAGCAGTGAAGACGTGGGAATCTTTGGCTACAATGAGCAGGTCTTC
CASSEDVGIFGYNEQVF
>TRBV28|many|TRBJ2-3|TRBD2
TGTGCCACCTGGGGTAGCGGGAGCCTTAGCACAGATACGCAGTATTTT
CATWGSGSLSTDTQYF
>TRBV11-3|-|TRBJ1-5|-
TGTGCCAGCAGCTTAGCGTGCAATCAGCCCCAGAATTTT
CASSLACNQPQNF
>TRBV4-3|few|TRBJ2-3|-
TGCGCCAGCAGTCAAGTTAGTTCCGGGGATATGCAGTATTTT
CASSQVSSGDMQYF
>TRBV4-1|-|TRBJ1-6|-
TGCGCTAGCAGCCATACAGGGCCCCTTCAGTCACCCCTCCGCTTT
CASSHTGPLQSPLRF
>TRBV6-2/TRBV6-3|-|TRBJ1-6|-
TGTCCGAGCAGCCCGGCGGGTAAAGAGAATTCACCCCCCCACTTT
CPSSPAGKENSPPHF
>TRBV11-3|-|TRBJ1-1|-
TGTGCCAGCAGCTTCCCTGTCAGAACCCTGAACGCTGAAGCTTTCTTT
CASSFPVRTLNAEAFF
>TRBV29-1|-|TRBJ2-7|TRBD2
TGCAGCGTTGTGAGGCGGGGGGCCTGCGAGGAGCAGTACTTC
CSVVRRGACEEQYF
>TRBV11-2|-|TRBJ2-7|-
TGTGCCAGGAGCTTAAATCAGGGGACCCCTTACGAGCAGTACTTC
CARSLNQGTPYEQYF
>TRBV14|-|TRBJ2-7|-
TGTGCCAGCAGCCAATGCGACGGGAGAATTTCCTACGAGCAGTACTTC
CASSQCDGRISYEQYF
>TRBV4-3|-|TRBJ2-3|-
TGCGCCAGCAGTCAAGTTAGTTCCGCGGATACGCAGTATTTT
CASSQVSSADTQYF
>TRBV19|-|TRBJ1-5|-
TGTGTCAGTAGTGTCACAGGGATTGGTCAGCCCCAGCATTTT
CVSSVTGIGQPQHF
>TRBV7-8|-|TRBJ1-5|-
TGTGGCAGCAACATTGGGAGGGATCAGCCCCAGCATTTT
CGSNIGRDQPQHF
>TRBV20-1|once|TRBJ2-7|-
TGCAGTGCTAGAGATTTGGCGGTAACGTTCTACGTGCAGTACTTC
CSARDLAVTFYVQYF
>TRBV6-2/TRBV6-3|-|TRBJ2-3|-
TGTGCCAGCAGTTACGACAACACAGATACACAGTATTTT
CASSYDNTDTQYF
>TRBV10-2|-|TRBJ2-1|-
TGCGCCAGCCGGTCCCCGGGACCCTCTTCTCATGAGCAGTCCTTT
CASRSPGPSSHEQSF
>TRBV10-2|-|TRBJ1-1|-
TGCTCCAGCCATTACAGGGCGGGCACTGAAGCTTTCTTT
CSSHYRAGTEAFF
>TRBV11-2|-|TRBJ1-6|-
TGTGACAGCAGCTCACTACAGGGAGGAAGTTCCTATAATTCACCCCTCCACTTT
CDSSSLQGGSSYNSPLHF
>TRBV11-2|once|TRBJ2-4|-
TGTGCCAGCAGTCCCCAGGTTCAAGTTGGCATTCAGTACTTC
CASSPQVQVGIQYF
>TRBV11-1|-|TRBJ2-7|-
TGTGACAGCAGCTTAGAAGCGTCCACCTCCTACGAGCTGTACTTC
CDSSLEASTSYELYF
>TRBV12-5|-|TRBJ2-7|-
TGTAATAGTGGTTTGTTCTTCTCAGGGGAAGGAACATACGAGCAGTACTTC
CNSGLFFSGEGTYEQYF
>TRBV4-1|-|TRBJ2-7|-
TGCACCAGCAGCCCTGGGTTTAGCGGAGCCTACGAGCAGTACTTC
CTSSPGFSGAYEQYF
>TRBV11-2|few|TRBJ2-5|-
TGTGCCAGCAGCTTAGATCACACAATTGTAGAGACCCAGTGCTTC
CASSLDHTIVETQCF
>TRBV28|-|TRBJ2-7|-
TGTGCCAGCAGATTTCCGGGGCCTAACCCCTACGAGCAGTACTTC
CASRFPGPNPYEQYF
>TRBV5-1|-|TRBJ1-2|-
TGCGCCAGCAGAAGGGACACCAATTATGGCTACACCTTC
CASRRDTNYGYTF
>TRBV20-1|few|TRBJ1-1|TRBD1
TGCAGTGCAGCACCGGGACAGTTGAACTCTGAAGCTTTCTTT
CSAAPGQLNSEAFF
>TRBV5-5|-|TRBJ1-2|-
TGTGCCAGCAGCATGGAGCTTAACTATGCCTACACCTTC
CASSMELNYAYTF
>TRBV12-3/TRBV12-4|-|TRBJ2-5|-
TGTGCCAGCAACGGGCTAGCAGGAGTGGTGGAGAGCCAGTACTTC
CASNGLAGVVESQYF
>TRBV4-3|-|TRBJ2-1|-
TGCGCCAGCAGCCAAGATCCAGGGAGCCAAAACAATGAGCAGTTCTTC
CASSQDPGSQNNEQFF
>TRBV7-8|few|TRBJ2-5|-
TGTGCCAGCAGCTTAGATTTTATTACAGGGCAAGAGACCCAGTACTTC
CASSLDFITGQETQYF
>TRBV6-5|-|TRBJ2-1|-
TGTGCCAGCAGTTCCCAAGACATAAACTATGAGCAGTTCTTC
CASSSQDINYEQFF
>TRBV29-1|many|TRBJ2-3|-
TGCAGCGTTGAACTAGCGCCGAGGGATACGCAGTATTTT
CSVELAPRDTQYF
>TRBV4-1|-|TRBJ2-4|-
TGCGTCAGCAGCCAAGAAGCACGCGGGGATGAAGGAAACATTCAGTACTTC
CVSSQEARGDEGNIQYF
>TRBV10-2|-|TRBJ1-2|-
TGCGCCAGGAGGGACTGGGGAGGGTACTATGGCTACACCTTC
CARRDWGGYYGYTF
>TRBV28|many|TRBJ1-5|-
TGTGCCAGCAGGGAGGGGTTTTGGAGCAATCAGCCCCAGCATTTT
CASREGFWSNQPQHF
>TRBV4-1|-|TRBJ2-7|-
TGCGCCAGCAGCGAAGGAGGAGTTTCTGAAGAGCAGTACTTC
CASSEGGVSEEQYF
>TRBV11-3|-|TRBJ2-7|TRBD2
TGTGTCAGCAGCTTAGCGGGGACCGGGGGCTCTATCACCTACGAGCAGTACTTC
CVSSLAGTGGSITYEQYF
>TRBV6-5|-|TRBJ2-1|TRBD2
TGTGACACCTCCTCTAGCGGGGTTGGGTTTGAGCAGTTCTTC
CDTSSSGVGFEQFF
>TRBV28|once|TRBJ2-5|TRBD2
TGTGCCGGCAGTTTACTTGGCCTCCAGACTAGCGGGAGAGGGGAAGAGACCCAATACTTC
CAGSLLGLQTSGRGEETQYF
>TRBV5-8|-|TRBJ1-4|TRBD1
TGTGCCAGCAGCTTTGCGGGACAGGGGGCAACTAATGAAAAACTGTTTTTT
CASSFAGQGATNEKLFF
>TRBV12-3/TRBV12-4|-|TRBJ2-1|TRBD1
TGTGCCAGAAGTTTGGCAGGGGGTAATGAGCAGTTGTTC
CARSLAGGNEQLF